This T cell receptor (beta chain) was profiled in a study of cytomegalovirus exposure and HLA in healthy donors. This PCR relied on a set of 60 Vbeta primers and 13 Jbeta primers. Only in-frame clones appear in the TCRdb table, and some are missing; sequencing was by immunoSEQ multiplex PCR. The data contain around 130,000 clones, approximately 80% of them singletons. Per the germline V gene, CDR1 is SEHNR and CDR2 is FQNEAQ (reference sequence). The V gene end was trimmed by 6 bases and the J gene end by 9 bases; junction bases not matched to a gene: 12. The CDR3 extends over 16 amino acids. The TCR comes from a girl between 2 and 10 years old in good health and CMV-seronegative. The specimen sequenced was PBMCs. The genes are TRBV7-9 and TRBJ2-1, with TRBD2 matching 12 bases. In nucleotides, the CDR3 is TGTGCCAGCAGTTCTATGGTTACTAGCGGGAGGATTGAGCAGTTCTTC. Translated, it gives CASSSMVTSGRIEQFF.